A single sample gave rise to the 27 T cell receptor beta chains below, sequenced in a study of tumor-infiltrating lymphocytes in localized non-small cell lung cancer. Profiled with immunoSEQ multiplex PCR; TCRdb holds only in-frame clones, not every one. Of just under 6,000 clones detected, approximately 72% appear once; the ten largest clones hold roughly 13%. Sample: uninvolved lung tissue not adjacent to the tumor. The receptors shown here come from a human donor with non-small cell lung cancer.

This clone turned up a few times. CDR3 sequence reads: CASIINQENTEAFF. CDR3 nucleotides: TGTGCCAGCATCATAAACCAGGAGAACACTGAAGCTTTCTTT. The V gene is TRBV6-5, the J gene TRBJ1-1; no clear D. V was cut by 7 bases and J by 1 base, with 13 bases left in between. The CDR3 spans 14 residues. From germline, CDR1 is MNHEY and CDR2 SVGAGI.

V usage is TRBV6-1 and J usage is TRBJ2-6; unclear D gene. The CDR3 is 14 residues long. CDR1 and CDR2 (germline): MNHNS, SASEGT. V dropped 2 bases and J dropped 4 bases, with 6 bases sitting between them. CDR3 protein: CASSETVGANVLTF. In DNA, the CDR3 is TGTGCCAGCAGTGAAACTGTGGGGGCCAACGTCCTGACTTTC.

This clone was observed a few times. V gene TRBV5-6 combines with J gene TRBJ2-3; 10 bases line up with TRBD2. The CDR3 has 14 amino acids. Germline V gene lookup returns CDR1 SGHDT and CDR2 YYEEEE. V gave up 4 bases and J gave up 1 base; unmatched junction bases: 0. This chain's CDR3 is CASSGLAGTDTQYF. The CDR3 coding sequence is TGTGCCAGCAGCGGACTAGCGGGCACAGATACGCAGTATTTT.

V and J are TRBV7-3 and TRBJ2-2; 7 bases map to TRBD1. The CDR3 sequence is 13 residues long. V shed 5 bases and J 6 bases; nucleotides not matched to a gene: 3. Germline values: CDR1 SGHTA, CDR2 FQGTGA. The CDR3 loop reads CASSPQGAGELFF. DNA of the CDR3: TGTGCCAGCAGCCCGCAGGGGGCCGGGGAGCTGTTTTTT.

The chain is built from TRBV4-1 and TRBJ1-3; D gene unclear. The V gene's germline CDR1 is MGHRA and CDR2 YSYEKL. The germline V and J ends were trimmed by 5 bases and 1 base, with 12 bases remaining between them. This CDR3 region has 15 residues. The CDR3 DNA reads as TGCGCCAGCAGCTGGGAAGACGGGTCTGGAAACACCATATATTTT. Translated: CASSWEDGSGNTIYF.

The count of this clone is one. The CDR3 sequence is CAWRGLGTYTGELFF. CDR3 nucleotides: TGTGCCTGGAGGGGGTTGGGGACCTACACCGGGGAGCTGTTTTTT. This chain links TRBV30 with TRBJ2-2; D possibly matches TRBD1 or TRBD2 (5 bases each). V was pared by 3 bases and J by 3 bases, with 14 bases between. The CDR3 has 15 residues. Germline CDR1 reads GTSNPN; CDR2 reads SVGIG (reference sequence).

The genes are TRBV28 and TRBJ2-7, with unresolved D. This CDR3 has 15 amino acids. V was clipped by 2 bases and J by 3 bases, with 14 bases between them. Germline values: CDR1 MDHEN, CDR2 SYDVKM. Here the CDR3 reads CASSLHQDGNYEQYF. The CDR3 nucleotides are TGTGCCAGCAGTTTACATCAGGACGGCAACTACGAGCAGTACTTC. Full variable domain (outside the CDR3, taken from reference TRBV28 and TRBJ2-7): DVKVTQSSRYLVKRTGEKVFLECVQDMDHENMFWYRQDPGLGLRLIYFSYDVKMKEKGDIPEGYSVSREKKERFSLILESASTNQTSMYLCASSLHQDGNYEQYFGPGTRLTVT.

The chain combines TRBV28 with TRBJ2-7, with TRBD1 identical over 8 bases. The CDR3 consists of 16 residues. Germline lookup yields CDR1 MDHEN and CDR2 SYDVKM. J lost 5 bases, V lost 2 bases, and 11 bases had no gene match. The CDR3 reads CASSLIGQGILDEQYF. The CDR3 DNA sequence: TGTGCCAGCAGTTTAATCGGACAGGGTATATTAGACGAGCAGTACTTC.

This clone was detected only once. The chain couples TRBV30 to TRBJ2-5, with D possibly TRBD2 on 7 matching bases. The CDR3 length is 15 residues. V lost 0 bases and J 6 bases, leaving 17 bases between the germline ends. The V gene's germline CDR1 is GTSNPN and CDR2 SVGIG (reference sequence). This chain's CDR3 is CAWSVRGRERKTQYF. The CDR3 DNA reads as TGTGCCTGGAGTGTACGGGGGCGGGAGAGAAAGACCCAGTACTTC.

The rearrangement uses TRBV19 and TRBJ2-7; TRBD2 might be the D (5 bases). Germline CDR1 reads LNHDA; CDR2 reads SQIVND (reference sequence). The V and J ends lost 5 bases and 4 bases respectively, with 18 bases between them. The CDR3 is 15 residues long. CDR3 in DNA: TGTGCCAGTAGTGCCACGACCGGACGGGGATACGAGCAGTACTTC. As protein: CASSATTGRGYEQYF.

This chain joins TRBV2 and TRBJ2-3, with D possibly being TRBD2 (6 bases). Per germline, CDR1 SNHLY and CDR2 FYNNEI. V lost 6 bases and J 0 bases, leaving 25 bases between the germline ends. This CDR3 has 19 residues. CDR3 residues: CASSPHRGWDSSSTDTQYF. Written as DNA, the CDR3 is TGTGCCAGCAGCCCCCATCGGGGGTGGGATTCCTCTAGCACAGATACGCAGTATTTT.

The chain is built from TRBV5-1 and TRBJ1-2, with 9 positions matching TRBD1. The CDR3 is 15 residues long. Trimming cost V 0 bases and J 2 bases; bases outside gene matches: 2. CDR1 is SGHRS, CDR2 YFSETQ, per germline. CDR3 protein: CASSLGDRANYGYTF. For the CDR3, the DNA is TGCGCCAGCAGCTTGGGGGACAGGGCGAACTATGGCTACACCTTC.

V usage is TRBV2 and J usage is TRBJ2-2; D is unresolved. The CDR3 covers 15 residues. Germline-derived CDR1 and CDR2 are SNHLY and FYNNEI. Trimming took off 2 bases at V and 8 bases at J, with 15 bases between the two ends. The CDR3 here is CASSEMGSWQGELFF. The CDR3 region has the DNA TGTGCCAGCAGTGAAATGGGATCATGGCAGGGGGAGCTGTTTTTT. Combining the CDR3 with reference TRBV2 and TRBJ2-2 gives the whole variable domain EPEVTQTPSHQVTQMGQEVILRCVPISNHLYFYWYRQILGQKVEFLVSFYNNEISEKSEIFDDQFSVERPDGSNFTLKIRSTKLEDSAMYFCASSEMGSWQGELFFGEGSRLTVL.

This chain uses TRBV5-1 with TRBJ2-2, with D perhaps matching TRBD2 (5 bases). The V end was cut by 1 base, the J end by 7 bases, with 20 bases between. This CDR3 comprises 17 residues. CDR1 and CDR2 (germline): SGHRS, YFSETQ. This CDR3 reads CASSLKAAGDLIGELFF. For the CDR3, the DNA is TGCGCCAGCAGCTTGAAAGCGGCTGGGGATTTGATCGGGGAGCTGTTTTTT.

The chain is built from TRBV27 and TRBJ2-7; 7 nucleotides agree with TRBD2. V was pared by 0 bases and J by 4 bases, with 6 bases of the junction left unmatched. The V gene's germline CDR1 is MNHEY and CDR2 SMNVEV (reference sequence). The CDR3 loop spans 15 amino acids. The chain's CDR3 is CASSLSGGGRYEQYF. DNA of the CDR3: TGTGCCAGCAGTTTATCGGGGGGAGGGCGTTACGAGCAGTACTTC.

This rearrangement joins TRBV28 to TRBJ1-2, with TRBD1 identical over 9 bases. Germline V gene lookup returns CDR1 MDHEN and CDR2 SYDVKM. The CDR3 has 16 residues. V shed 2 bases, J shed 5 bases, and the junction held 9 bases outside the gene matches. Here the CDR3 DNA reads TGTGCCAGCAGTTTAGCCAGGACAGGGGTTTTATATGGCTACACCTTC. Translated, it gives CASSLARTGVLYGYTF.

The CDR3: CASTPGRFTYEQYF. In DNA form, the CDR3 reads TGTGCCAGCACCCCTGGGCGGTTCACCTACGAGCAGTACTTC. This chain uses TRBV7-8 with TRBJ2-7, with no clear D. V lost 7 bases and J 2 bases, leaving 15 bases between the germline ends. Germline V gene sequence: CDR1 SGHVS, CDR2 FQNEAQ. This CDR3 is built from 14 residues.

This clone occurred once. The chain uses TRBV27 and TRBJ1-2; D gene ambiguous. CDR1 MNHEY and CDR2 SMNVEV come from the germline V gene (reference sequence). V lost 2 bases and J lost 0, with 10 bases in between. CDR3 length equals 15 residues. CDR3 region: CASSLGSASNYGYTF. The DNA of the CDR3 is TGTGCCAGCAGTTTAGGTTCAGCCTCTAACTATGGCTACACCTTC.

The chain links TRBV28 to TRBJ2-7; D ambiguous. The CDR3 sequence is 12 residues long. With 5 bases removed from V and 7 bases from J, the gap between germline ends came to 12 bases. The germline gives CDR1 MDHEN, CDR2 SYDVKM. This CDR3 is CASSPSSWEQYF. Written as DNA, the CDR3 is TGTGCCAGCAGTCCGTCGAGTTGGGAGCAGTACTTC.

Remarks on this clone: Its ends do not fully match the called genes, so a read error is possible. J is TRBJ2-7 and V is TRBV5-3, with 7 positions matching TRBD1. TRBV5-3 is an open reading frame, and its role is uncertain. The CDR3 contains 14 residues. CDR3 in amino acids: CASSLRGLTYEQYF. The CDR3 nucleotides are TGTGCCAGCAGCTTGAGGGGGCTTACCTACGAGCAGTACTTC.

The rearrangement links TRBV27 to TRBJ2-1; TRBD2 aligns across 11 bases. The trim removed 6 bases at V and 2 bases at J, leaving 3 bases unmatched. CDR3 length: 15 residues. Germline CDR1 reads MNHEY; CDR2 reads SMNVEV (reference sequence). CDR3 sequence (DNA): TGTGCCAGCAGCCTTAGCGGGAGGGCCTACAATGAGCAGTTCTTC. It yields the protein CASSLSGRAYNEQFF.

The chain couples TRBV2 to TRBJ1-5, with D hard to call. CDR1 is SNHLY and CDR2 is FYNNEI in the germline V gene. Trimming stripped 6 bases from V and 4 bases from J, with 7 bases between. This CDR3 is 12 amino acids long. Here the CDR3 DNA reads TGTGCCAGCAGCCCGCCAAATCAGCCCCAGCATTTT. Encoded protein: CASSPPNQPQHF. The whole variable domain, remainder taken from reference TRBV2 and TRBJ1-5, is EPEVTQTPSHQVTQMGQEVILRCVPISNHLYFYWYRQILGQKVEFLVSFYNNEISEKSEIFDDQFSVERPDGSNFTLKIRSTKLEDSAMYFCASSPPNQPQHFGDGTRLSIL.

The rearrangement joins TRBV7-2 to TRBJ2-2; D gene unclear. CDR1 and CDR2 from the germline V gene are SGHTA and FQGNSA. The CDR3 has 11 amino acids. V was cut by 5 bases and J by 5 bases, with 3 bases left in between. The CDR3 DNA reads as TGTGCCAGCAGCCCAACCGGGGAGCTGTTTTTT. It specifies CASSPTGELFF.

V and J are TRBV5-1 and TRBJ2-7, with 11 bases identical to TRBD1. Germline assignment: CDR1 SGHRS and CDR2 YFSETQ. The CDR3 length is 15 residues. V dropped 3 bases and J dropped 7; count of bases not matched to a gene: 9. Here the CDR3 reads CASSSGQGVSGEQYF. CDR3 DNA: TGCGCCAGCAGCTCGGGACAGGGGGTTTCGGGGGAGCAGTACTTC.

This chain connects TRBV2 to TRBJ2-2, with TRBD2 matching 11 bases. Unmatched junction bases numbered 7, after V lost 6 bases and J lost 4 bases. This CDR3 region has 16 residues. Germline V gene data show CDR1 as SNHLY and CDR2 as FYNNEI. The CDR3 DNA is TGTGCCAGCAGCTTGACTAGCGGGACGGGCACCGGGGAGCTGTTTTTT. Encoded protein: CASSLTSGTGTGELFF.

With respect to this clone: Sequence at one end of the junction differs from germline and may be a read error. The chain carries TRBV7-7 and TRBJ2-5, with D unresolved. This CDR3 spans 14 amino acids. Germline V gene lookup returns CDR1 SSHAT and CDR2 FNYEAQ (reference sequence). The CDR3 loop reads CASSLVGTKETQYF. In nucleotides, the CDR3 is TGTGCTAGCAGCTTAGTGGGCACTAAAGAGACCCAGTACTTC.

The J gene is TRBJ2-7, the V gene TRBV4-2; TRBD1 matches at 10 bases. The junction had 3 bases not matched to a gene; V was cut back by 4 bases and J by 3 bases. Per germline, CDR1 LGHNA and CDR2 YNFKEQ. This CDR3 comprises 14 residues. The CDR3 spells CASSPGQGYYEQYF. Written as DNA, the CDR3 is TGTGCCAGCAGCCCGGGACAGGGGTACTACGAGCAGTACTTC.